The 17 T cell receptor beta chains below were found in one sample sequenced in a study of regulatory T cells in long-lasting Graves disease. In building TCR beta libraries, iRepertoire HTBI primers were used together with Arm-PCR of CDR3 regions. TCRdb reprocessed the multiplex PCR reads via MiXCR and lists one record per CDR3 protein. The data show a few hundred thousand distinct CDR3 sequences, with approximately 22% seen just once and roughly 13% held by the top ten. Sample time point: persistent/refractory GD, antithyroid drugs over 5 years with positive TRAb. PBMCs provided the RNA from which the TCR library was made. The source was peripheral blood mononuclear cells (PBMCs), collected when the disease was refractory, from a patient treated with antithyroid drugs. The source is a female donor with Graves disease.

This clonotype was observed a handful of times. J is TRBJ1-2 and V is TRBV7-9, with TRBD1 identical over 8 bases. Germline V gene lookup returns CDR1 SEHNR and CDR2 FQNEAQ (reference sequence). The CDR3 covers 15 residues. J lost 4 bases, V lost 2 bases, and 6 bases had no gene match. CDR3 amino acids: CASSLPGQVPYGYTF. CDR3 nucleotides: TGTGCCAGCAGCTTACCGGGACAGGTCCCCTATGGCTACACCTTC.

This clonotype came up a few times. This chain joins TRBV7-9 and TRBJ2-7; D not certain. CDR3 length: 12 amino acids. V lost 5 bases to trimming and J lost 3 bases, with 8 bases between them. Germline assignment: CDR1 SEHNR and CDR2 FQNEAQ (reference sequence). The CDR3 DNA reads TGTGCCAGCAGCAAGGAGAACTACGAGCAGTACTTC. Translation: CASSKENYEQYF.

This clonotype was picked up many times. The chain is built from TRBV28 and TRBJ2-5; 7 bases match TRBD2. The CDR3 sequence is 16 residues long. CDR1 is MDHEN and CDR2 is SYDVKM in the germline V gene. V was clipped by 7 bases and J by 1 base; unmatched bases: 12. The CDR3 reads CASTLGGGGPQETQYF. In DNA form, the CDR3 reads TGTGCCAGCACCTTGGGGGGGGGGGGTCCCCAAGAGACCCAGTACTTC.

This clonotype was seen many times. V usage is TRBV20-1 and J usage is TRBJ1-2; 7 bases are a match to TRBD1. In germline, CDR1 is DFQATT, CDR2 SNEGSKA (reference sequence). The length of the CDR3 is 11 residues. J lost 3 bases, V lost 5 bases, and 0 bases had no gene match. CDR3 amino acids: CSAGQDYGYTF. The DNA of the CDR3 is TGCAGTGCTGGACAGGACTATGGCTACACCTTC.

This clonotype was counted many times. This CDR3 is CASSSGHKTEAFF. The CDR3 DNA reads TGTGCCAGCAGCAGTGGACACAAAACTGAAGCTTTCTTT. The rearrangement uses TRBV5-5 and TRBJ1-1, with a possible D match to TRBD1 (5 bases). The germline gives CDR1 SGHKS, CDR2 YYEKEE (reference sequence). CDR3 size: 13 residues. V was cut by 4 bases and J by 5 bases, with 12 bases left in between.

The V and J genes are TRBV19 and TRBJ1-5; D might be TRBD1 (6 bases). The germline CDR1 and CDR2 sequences are LNHDA and SQIVND (reference sequence). CDR3 size: 16 residues. Between the trimmed V and J ends, which lost 7 bases and 0 bases, there was a span of 16 bases. Written as DNA, the CDR3 is TGTGCCAGTATGCGGGGGGGCGCGGGTAGCAATCAGCCCCAGCATTTT. It encodes CASMRGGAGSNQPQHF.

This clonotype turned up a few times. The chain carries TRBV24-1 and TRBJ1-2; 7 nucleotides agree with TRBD1. This CDR3 is 15 amino acids long. Germline CDR1 and CDR2: KGHDR and SFDVKD. The V and J ends lost 3 bases and 3 bases, in that order; junction bases with no gene match: 6. The CDR3 DNA is TGTGCCACCAGTGATCAGGCTACAGGGGACTATGGCTACACCTTC. This codes for CATSDQATGDYGYTF.

The sample holds many counts of this clonotype. This chain joins TRBV6-1 and TRBJ2-5, with TRBD2 identical over 7 bases. Looked up from germline, CDR1 is MNHNS and CDR2 is SASEGT. The junction had 1 base not matched to a gene; V was cut back by 7 bases and J by 2 bases. This CDR3 is built from 12 residues. CDR3 residues: CASNSGQETQYF. CDR3 sequence (DNA): TGTGCCAGCAATAGCGGGCAAGAGACCCAGTACTTC.

This clonotype occurred a few times. The gene calls are TRBV9 and TRBJ2-5; possible D gene TRBD2, 6 bases. V shed 7 bases and J shed 5 bases, with 9 bases lying between them. CDR1 SGDLS and CDR2 YYNGEE come from the germline V gene. This CDR3 comprises 11 residues. CDR3 in DNA: TGTGCCAGCGGGGGGTTGGAGACCCAGTACTTC. Protein product: CASGGLETQYF.

This clonotype was detected many times. The V gene is TRBV28, the J gene TRBJ1-2; D remains unclear. The CDR3 length is 12 residues. V dropped 3 bases and J dropped 4 bases, with 6 bases sitting between them. Germline V gene sequence: CDR1 MDHEN, CDR2 SYDVKM. The CDR3 region has the DNA TGTGCCAGCAGTTTGGACTCCTATGGCTACACCTTC. Translating it yields CASSLDSYGYTF.

This clonotype has only a few counts. The gene calls are TRBV5-1 and TRBJ2-7; a weak D match, TRBD1 (6 bases). Germline loops: CDR1 SGHRS, CDR2 YFSETQ. The CDR3 is 14 amino acids. Trimming took 2 bases from V and 0 from J, leaving 9 bases between them. CDR3 residues: CASSFDRPSYEQYF. CDR3 DNA: TGCGCCAGCAGCTTTGACAGGCCCTCCTACGAGCAGTACTTC.

The chain recombines TRBV20-1 with TRBJ2-7, with D perhaps matching TRBD2 (5 bases). Germline CDR1 is DFQATT and CDR2 is SNEGSKA (reference sequence). With 1 base removed from V and 9 bases from J, the gap between germline ends came to 10 bases. CDR3 size: 11 residues. The CDR3 is CSARVDYAQYF. CDR3 nucleotide sequence: TGCAGTGCTAGAGTAGACTATGCGCAGTACTTC.

The V and J genes are TRBV14 and TRBJ2-2, with D unclear. The CDR3 length is 14 residues. V was trimmed by 1 base and J by 1 base, leaving 4 bases between them. Per the germline V gene, CDR1 is SGHDN and CDR2 is FVKESK. The CDR3 DNA reads as TGTGCCAGCAGCCAAGCTGAGAACACCGGGGAGCTGTTTTTT. Translation: CASSQAENTGELFF.

J is TRBJ1-5 and V is TRBV20-1, with D hard to call. V was cut by 6 bases and J by 0 bases, with 6 bases left in between. In germline, CDR1 is DFQATT, CDR2 SNEGSKA (reference sequence). There are 12 residues in the CDR3. This chain's CDR3 is CSAKYSNQPQHF. The DNA for the CDR3 is TGCAGTGCCAAATATAGCAATCAGCCCCAGCATTTT.

The genes are TRBV20-1 and TRBJ2-5, with D possibly being TRBD2 (6 bases). The J call may be in error: the DNA end matches TRBJ2-1 better. This CDR3 is 12 amino acids long. Germline V gene data show CDR1 as DFQATT and CDR2 as SNEGSKA (reference sequence). CDR3 bases: TGCAGTGCTAGCCGACAGCGGGTTGAGCAGTTCTTC. It codes for CSASRQRVEQFF.

This clonotype showed up just a few times. This rearrangement joins TRBV6-1 to TRBJ2-7; 7 bases are shared with TRBD2. CDR3 length equals 12 residues. The germline V gene encodes CDR1 MNHNS and CDR2 SASEGT. The CDR3 region is CVTGTTPLEQYF. For the CDR3, the DNA is TGTGTCACCGGGACTACCCCTCTCGAGCAGTACTTC.

This clonotype was counted many times. The V gene is TRBV2, the J gene TRBJ2-6; 9 nucleotides line up with TRBD1. The CDR3 has 17 residues. With V trimmed by 6 bases and J by 0 bases, 6 bases remained unmatched. Germline assignment: CDR1 SNHLY and CDR2 FYNNEI. CDR3 protein: CASSPGQGGSGANVLTF. CDR3 DNA: TGTGCCAGCAGCCCGGGACAGGGTGGCTCTGGGGCCAACGTCCTGACTTTC. The variable domain in full, completed from reference TRBV2 and TRBJ2-6, reads EPEVTQTPSHQVTQMGQEVILRCVPISNHLYFYWYRQILGQKVEFLVSFYNNEISEKSEIFDDQFSVERPDGSNFTLKIRSTKLEDSAMYFCASSPGQGGSGANVLTFGAGSRLTVL.